This T cell receptor (beta chain) was sequenced during a study of control samples from healthy donors and cancer patients. V lost 0 bases and J lost 4, with 11 bases in between. The CDR3 loop spans 15 amino acids. Germline lookup yields CDR1 SGDLS and CDR2 YYNGEE. This clone occurred once. Here immunoSEQ multiplex PCR was the method, and the copy in TCRdb shows in-frame clones only, minus some. In the table there are over 100,000 clones, around 88% of which are singletons. The sequenced material came from blood. The receptor was isolated from a man aged 35 to 55 in good health. V usage is TRBV9 and J usage is TRBJ1-3; D ambiguous. The CDR3 nucleotides are TGTGCCAGCAGCGTAGTCCCCGGCCCCGGAAACACCATATATTTT. This translates into CASSVVPGPGNTIYF.